Sequencing of this T cell receptor (beta chain) was carried out in a study of T cell repertoires in cytomegalovirus infection. Whole-study context: A matching HLA type, together with CMV infection, was signaled by public TCR beta signatures. Points from the study as a whole: HLA-C-restricted TCR beta clonotypes specific for CMV led the ex vivo response. Individuals carrying CMV plus the relevant HLA were identified by cumulative frequency of public TCR beta families.

The sample holds many counts of this clonotype. Antigen specificity is unknown. MiXCR was run by TCRdb on the reads, yielding one entry per CDR3 protein. The repertoire holds 250,000 or so distinct CDR3 sequences, approximately 13% seen once, with 1.5% to 2% in the top ten. Material: PBMCs. The receptor was isolated from a human donor in good health (CMV status not recorded). Some clones in this sample may be carry-over from other donors' samples.

The CDR3 DNA is TGTGCCGCCCGGACAGGGAACACTGAAGCTTTCTTT. It yields the protein CAARTGNTEAFF. The rearrangement joins TRBV19 to TRBJ1-1, with TRBD1 identical over 7 bases. This CDR3 contains 12 residues. Germline V gene sequence: CDR1 LNHDA, CDR2 SQIVND (reference sequence). The V gene end was trimmed by 11 bases and the J gene end by 1 base; junction bases not matched to a gene: 4. Complete variable domain (other parts from reference TRBV19 and TRBJ1-1): DGGITQSPKYLFRKEGQNVTLSCEQNLNHDAMYWYRQDPGQGLRLIYYSQIVNDFQKGDIAEGYSVSREKKESFPLTVTSAQKNPTAFYLCAARTGNTEAFFGQGTRLTVV.